This TCR beta chain was identified during a study of PD-L1 blockade in urothelial cancer. Using immunoSEQ multiplex PCR, the repertoire was profiled, and TCRdb retains in-frame clones only, with some absent. The repertoire has some 71,000 clones, 85% of them found once; the top ten carry approximately 6.7%. Time point given: pretreatment peripheral blood. Deletions cut 0 bases from V and 5 bases from J, with 23 bases between. Per the germline V gene, CDR1 is MRHNA and CDR2 is SNTAGT. The CDR3 has 18 residues. The input for sequencing was PBMCs, taken around atezolizumab (anti-PD-L1) treatment. The rearrangement links TRBV6-4 to TRBJ2-7; possible D gene TRBD1, 6 bases. The clonotype comes from a man aged 40-55 years with urothelial cancer. The CDR3 DNA is TGTGCCAGCAGTGACTCGGGGTGGTGGGCAGGGGAATCCCACGAGCAGTACTTC. This gives the protein CASSDSGWWAGESHEQYF.